The 12 T cell receptor beta chains below come from one sample, sequenced in a study of cytomegalovirus exposure and HLA in healthy donors. Amplification used 60 Vbeta primers and 13 Jbeta primers. TCRdb keeps only in-frame clones here, not all; method: immunoSEQ multiplex PCR. This table has over 75,000 clones, 75% to 80% appearing once. Material for sequencing was PBMCs. The receptor set was obtained from a female donor in good health and CMV-seronegative.

The rearrangement links TRBV5-3 to TRBJ2-2; TRBD2 matches at 11 bases. TRBV5-3 is designated an ORF whose function remains uncertain. This CDR3 has 17 residues. The J segment lost 7 bases and the V segment lost 4 bases, leaving 12 bases of the junction unmatched. The CDR3 DNA follows: TGTGCCAGAAGCACGGGACTAGCGGTCCCACCTGGCGGGGAGCTGTTTTTT. It is translated as CARSTGLAVPPGGELFF.

The chain employs TRBV4-3 and TRBJ2-3, with 9 bases fitting TRBD2. Germline V lookup: CDR1 LGHNA, CDR2 YSLEER. V shed 3 bases and J 0 bases; nucleotides not matched to a gene: 10. CDR3 length: 18 amino acids. As DNA, the CDR3 is TGCGCCAGCAGCCAGCGTCTAGCGGGGTCCACTAGCACAGATACGCAGTATTTT. It specifies CASSQRLAGSTSTDTQYF.

Concerning this clone itself: This sample includes further DNA sequences coding for the same CDR3. The gene calls are TRBV7-9 and TRBJ1-2, with 8 bases identical to TRBD1. CDR1 is SEHNR and CDR2 is FQNEAQ in the germline V gene (reference sequence). Germline trimming cut 9 bases from V and 7 bases from J; bases unmatched to any gene: 13. This CDR3 is built from 14 residues. The CDR3 bases are TGTGCCAGTAGCCCAAAGGGACAGGTTGTTGGCTACACCTTC. Translated: CASSPKGQVVGYTF.

The rearrangement joins TRBV28 to TRBJ1-5, with 8 bases identical to TRBD1. The V gene end was trimmed by 2 bases and the J gene end by 3 bases; junction bases not matched to a gene: 3. This CDR3 comprises 15 residues. Germline CDR1 MDHEN, CDR2 SYDVKM. The CDR3 coding sequence is TGTGCCAGCAGTTTAAGGGACAGGCCCAATCAGCCCCAGCATTTT. It translates to CASSLRDRPNQPQHF.

The genes are TRBV5-4 and TRBJ2-3; 11 bases match TRBD2. In germline, CDR1 is SGHNT, CDR2 YYREEE (reference sequence). The J segment lost 4 bases and the V segment lost 4 bases, leaving 8 bases of the junction unmatched. CDR3 length: 16 residues. DNA for the CDR3: TGTGCCAGCAGCACTTTAGCGGGGGGGCCTTCAGATACGCAGTATTTT. Translation gives CASSTLAGGPSDTQYF. The full variable domain, its missing parts supplied by reference TRBV5-4 and TRBJ2-3, is ETGVTQSPTHLIKTRGQQVTLRCSSQSGHNTVSWYQQALGQGPQFIFQYYREEENGRGNFPPRFSGLQFPNYSSELNVNALELDDSALYLCASSTLAGGPSDTQYFGPGTRLTVL.

V usage is TRBV27 and J usage is TRBJ2-1; 11 nucleotides line up with TRBD2. The germline gives CDR1 MNHEY, CDR2 SMNVEV (reference sequence). This CDR3 is built from 15 residues. J gave up 7 bases and V 6 bases, and 8 bases lay outside the gene matches. The DNA of the CDR3 is TGTGCCAGCAGCCTACTAGCGGGAGTTCGAAATGAGCAGTTCTTC. It specifies CASSLLAGVRNEQFF.

This sequence joins TRBV19 and TRBJ1-3; D ambiguous. Per germline, CDR1 LNHDA and CDR2 SQIVND (reference sequence). The CDR3 extends over 13 amino acids. The V end lost 5 bases, the J end lost 0 bases, and 5 bases lay between the germline ends. For the CDR3, the DNA is TGTGCCAGTAGTGGAGTCTCTGGAAACACCATATATTTT. Encoded protein: CASSGVSGNTIYF. Variable domain in full (rest from reference TRBV19 and TRBJ1-3): DGGITQSPKYLFRKEGQNVTLSCEQNLNHDAMYWYRQDPGQGLRLIYYSQIVNDFQKGDIAEGYSVSREKKESFPLTVTSAQKNPTAFYLCASSGVSGNTIYFGEGSWLTVV.

The CDR3 region is CASSQSRTAYNEQFF. The CDR3 DNA sequence: TGTGCCAGCAGCCAATCAAGGACAGCCTACAATGAGCAGTTCTTC. V and J are TRBV14 and TRBJ2-1; D may be TRBD1 (6 bases). The germline CDR1 and CDR2 sequences are SGHDN and FVKESK. The CDR3 covers 15 residues. Trimming cost V 2 bases and J 2 bases, with 10 bases left between them. The full variable domain, with the rest looked up from reference TRBV14 and TRBJ2-1, is EAGVTQFPSHSVIEKGQTVTLRCDPISGHDNLYWYRRVMGKEIKFLLHFVKESKQDESGMPNNRFLAERTGGTYSTLKVQPAELEDSGVYFCASSQSRTAYNEQFFGPGTRLTVL.

The chain is built from TRBV5-6 and TRBJ1-3; no reliable D call. The CDR3 has 13 amino acids. Germline loops: CDR1 SGHDT, CDR2 YYEEEE. V lost 0 bases to trimming and J lost 3 bases, with 4 bases between them. CDR3 nucleotide sequence: TGTGCCAGCAGCTTGGACTTTGGAAACACCATATATTTT. It translates to CASSLDFGNTIYF.

The CDR3 region has the DNA TGCGCCAGCAGCTTGGGACTAGCGGGAGGGCCAAGCGGGGAGCTGTTTTTT. Protein sequence: CASSLGLAGGPSGELFF. This chain joins TRBV5-1 and TRBJ2-2; 14 bases align to TRBD2. The CDR3 is 17 amino acids. The V gene end was trimmed by 0 bases and the J gene end by 7 bases; junction bases not matched to a gene: 5. CDR1 and CDR2 from the germline V gene are SGHRS and YFSETQ.

This chain's CDR3 is CASSVYSGVEEAFF. The DNA of the CDR3 is TGTGCCAGCAGCGTATACTCAGGGGTCGAGGAAGCTTTCTTT. The rearrangement links TRBV9 to TRBJ1-1; a weak D match, TRBD1 (6 bases). The CDR3 is made up of 14 amino acids. Trimming removed 1 base at V and 8 bases at J, with 15 bases between. CDR1 is SGDLS and CDR2 is YYNGEE in the germline V gene.

This chain's CDR3 is CASSLSGTQYF. CDR3 coding DNA: TGTGCCAGCAGCTTATCGGGTACGCAGTATTTT. This rearrangement joins TRBV7-3 to TRBJ2-3; D uncertain. The CDR3 covers 11 residues. Germline CDR1 reads SGHTA; CDR2 reads FQGTGA. Trimming removed 2 bases from V and 8 bases from J, with 5 bases in between.